This passage covers 9 T cell receptor beta chains from one sample sequenced in a study of blood T cells in healthy people across ages. It was with a sample-barcoded 5' primer and a J-beta primer mix that a second PCR of about 6 to 11 cycles was run. TCRdb independently ran MiXCR on the 5' RACE reads; one entry per CDR3 protein. The table lists some 320,000 distinct CDR3 sequences, roughly a quarter of them singletons. Sequencing was done on a sample of blood. These receptors originate from a woman in her 70s in good health.

Concerning this clonotype itself: An end of the junction differs from the germline gene, which may be a read error. The chain employs TRBV10-3 and TRBJ2-1, with TRBD1 matching over 8 bases. Germline V gives CDR1 ENHRY, CDR2 SYGVKD. The CDR3 has 16 residues. The CDR3: CAVSENPGQAYNEQFF. The CDR3 bases are TGTGCCGTCAGTGAGAATCCGGGACAGGCCTACAATGAGCAGTTCTTC.

The rearrangement uses TRBV28 and TRBJ2-5; maybe TRBD2 (7 bases). The last part of the DNA fits TRBJ2-7 better; the J call may be wrong. This CDR3 has 14 amino acids. Per germline, CDR1 MDHEN and CDR2 SYDVKM. CDR3 nucleotide sequence: TGTGCCGGCCAGGGGACAACGGGAGGTTCCGAGCAGTACTTC. Its translation: CAGQGTTGGSEQYF.

In this sample, this clonotype turned up many times. The chain combines TRBV7-2 with TRBJ1-2, with 8 bases aligning to TRBD1. Germline V gives CDR1 SGHTA, CDR2 FQGNSA. The CDR3 has 15 residues. V lost 6 bases to trimming and J lost 8 bases; unmatched junction nucleotides: 14. This CDR3 reads CASSLQGGPARGYTF. The CDR3 nucleotides are TGTGCCAGCAGTTTACAGGGGGGTCCCGCCCGGGGCTACACCTTC.

Comments on this clonotype: Mismatch with germline at one junction end may stem from a read error. The V call is TRBV12-3 or TRBV12-4, the J call TRBJ1-3, with D maybe TRBD1 (5 bases). The CDR3 runs to 16 residues. The DNA for the CDR3 is TGTGCCAGCAGTTTGGTGTGGGGGTATGGTGGAAATACCATATATTTT. Its translation is CASSLVWGYGGNTIYF.

This chain uses TRBV28 with TRBJ1-5, with a weak D call TRBD1 (6 bases). The V end lost 4 bases, the J end lost 0 bases, and 10 bases lay between the germline ends. From germline, CDR1 is MDHEN and CDR2 SYDVKM. This CDR3 has 15 amino acids. CDR3 loop: CASSSDSHSNQPQHF. Here the CDR3 DNA reads TGTGCCAGCAGTTCGGACAGCCATAGCAATCAGCCCCAGCATTTT.

The chain is built from TRBV28 and TRBJ2-7, with D possibly being TRBD1 (5 bases). V was pared by 3 bases and J by 5 bases, with 11 bases between. Germline CDR1 and CDR2: MDHEN and SYDVKM. The CDR3 is 13 amino acids. CDR3 bases: TGTGCCAGCAGTTTTTCCAGGGTTAACGAGCAGTACTTC. This translates into CASSFSRVNEQYF.

This clonotype was picked up a small number of times. V gene TRBV27 combines with J gene TRBJ2-5, with D tentatively TRBD1 or TRBD2 (5 bases each). The germline V gene has CDR1 MNHEY and CDR2 SMNVEV (reference sequence). Trimming took off 3 bases at V and 4 bases at J, with 9 bases between the two ends. CDR3 size: 13 residues. CDR3 amino acids: CASSLRGAETQYF. The DNA of the CDR3 is TGTGCCAGCAGTTTGCGAGGGGCAGAGACCCAGTACTTC.

This clonotype has just a few counts. The chain links TRBV20-1 to TRBJ2-7, with TRBD2 matching 8 bases. This CDR3 is built from 14 residues. V lost 5 bases, J lost 7 bases, and 13 bases stayed unmatched. Germline values: CDR1 DFQATT, CDR2 SNEGSKA (reference sequence). CDR3 loop: CSAPRGSGSMEQYF. CDR3 coding DNA: TGCAGTGCTCCCCGGGGGAGCGGGAGCATGGAGCAGTACTTC.

This rearrangement joins TRBV7-9 to TRBJ2-5; 7 bases are a match to TRBD2. The DNA matches TRBJ2-7 better at its end, which makes the J call doubtful. The CDR3 is 12 residues long. The germline V gene encodes CDR1 SEHNR and CDR2 FQNEAQ (reference sequence). This chain's CDR3 is CASSSAGDEQYF. The CDR3 DNA reads as TGTGCCAGCAGCTCCGCGGGGGACGAGCAGTACTTC.